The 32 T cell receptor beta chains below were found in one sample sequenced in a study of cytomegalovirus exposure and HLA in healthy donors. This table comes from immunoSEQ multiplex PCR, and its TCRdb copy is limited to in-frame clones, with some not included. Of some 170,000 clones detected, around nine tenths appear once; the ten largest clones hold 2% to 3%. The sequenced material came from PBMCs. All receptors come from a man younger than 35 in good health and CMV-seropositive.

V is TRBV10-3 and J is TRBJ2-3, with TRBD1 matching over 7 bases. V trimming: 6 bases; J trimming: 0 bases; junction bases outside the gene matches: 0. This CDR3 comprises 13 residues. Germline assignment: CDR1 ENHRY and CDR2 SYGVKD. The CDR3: CAIRQGSTDTQYF. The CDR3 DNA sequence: TGTGCCATCAGACAGGGGAGCACAGATACGCAGTATTTT.

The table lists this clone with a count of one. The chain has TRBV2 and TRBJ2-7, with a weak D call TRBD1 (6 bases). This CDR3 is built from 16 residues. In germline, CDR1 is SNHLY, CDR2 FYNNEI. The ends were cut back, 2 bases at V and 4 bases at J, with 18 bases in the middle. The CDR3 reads CASSESRQVGLYEQYF. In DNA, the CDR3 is TGTGCCAGCAGTGAAAGTCGACAGGTCGGACTTTACGAGCAGTACTTC.

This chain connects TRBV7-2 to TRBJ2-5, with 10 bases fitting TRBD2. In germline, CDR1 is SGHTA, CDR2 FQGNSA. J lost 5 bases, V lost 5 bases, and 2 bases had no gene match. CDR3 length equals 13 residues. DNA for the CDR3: TGTGCCAGCAGCCAAGCGGGGGGGGAGACCCAGTACTTC. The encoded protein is CASSQAGGETQYF.

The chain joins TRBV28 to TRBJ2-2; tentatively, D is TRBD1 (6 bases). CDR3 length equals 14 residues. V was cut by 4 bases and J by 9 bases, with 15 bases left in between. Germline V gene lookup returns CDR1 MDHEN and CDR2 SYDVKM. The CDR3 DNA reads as TGTGCCAGCAGTTCCGGGACAACCTTTTGGGAGCTGTTTTTT. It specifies CASSSGTTFWELFF.

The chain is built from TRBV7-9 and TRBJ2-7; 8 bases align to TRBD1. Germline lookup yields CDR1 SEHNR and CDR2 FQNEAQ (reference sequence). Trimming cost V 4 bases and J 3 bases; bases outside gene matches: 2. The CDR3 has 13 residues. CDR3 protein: CASSSTGDYEQYF. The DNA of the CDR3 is TGTGCCAGCAGCTCGACAGGGGACTACGAGCAGTACTTC.

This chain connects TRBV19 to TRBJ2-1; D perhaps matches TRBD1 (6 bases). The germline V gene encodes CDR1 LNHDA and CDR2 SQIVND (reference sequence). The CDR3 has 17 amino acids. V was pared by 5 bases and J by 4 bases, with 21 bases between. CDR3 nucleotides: TGTGCCAGTAGTGGGACGAGCGGACAGAGGCCATACAATGAGCAGTTCTTC. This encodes CASSGTSGQRPYNEQFF.

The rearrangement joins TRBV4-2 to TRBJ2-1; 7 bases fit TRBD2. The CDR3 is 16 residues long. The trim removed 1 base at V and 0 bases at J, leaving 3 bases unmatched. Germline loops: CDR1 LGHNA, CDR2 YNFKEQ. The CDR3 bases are TGTGCCAGCAGCCAAGCAGCGGGGAGCTCCTACAATGAGCAGTTCTTC. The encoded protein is CASSQAAGSSYNEQFF.

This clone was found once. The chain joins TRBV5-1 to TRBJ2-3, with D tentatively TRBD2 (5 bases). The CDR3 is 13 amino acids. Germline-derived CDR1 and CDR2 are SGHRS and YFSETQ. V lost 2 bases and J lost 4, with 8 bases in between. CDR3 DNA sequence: TGCGCCAGCAGCTTCCCCGGGGCAGATACGCAGTATTTT. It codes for CASSFPGADTQYF.

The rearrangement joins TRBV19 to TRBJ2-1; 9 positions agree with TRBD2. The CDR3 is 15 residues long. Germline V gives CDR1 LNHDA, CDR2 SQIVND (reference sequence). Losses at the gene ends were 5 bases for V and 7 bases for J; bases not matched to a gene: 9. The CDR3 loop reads CASSSAGGPGNEQFF. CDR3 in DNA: TGTGCCAGTAGTTCGGCGGGGGGGCCCGGGAATGAGCAGTTCTTC.

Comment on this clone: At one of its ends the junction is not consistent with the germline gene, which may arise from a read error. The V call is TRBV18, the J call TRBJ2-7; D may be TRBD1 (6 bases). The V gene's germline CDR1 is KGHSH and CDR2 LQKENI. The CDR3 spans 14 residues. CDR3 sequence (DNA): TGTGCCAGCTCACCACGACAGGTCTCCGACGAGCAGTACTTC. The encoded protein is CASSPRQVSDEQYF. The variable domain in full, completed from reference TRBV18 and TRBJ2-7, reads NAGVMQNPRHLVRRRGQEARLRCSPMKGHSHVYWYRQLPEEGLKFMVYLQKENIIDESGMPKERFSAEFPKEGPSILRIQQVVRGDSAAYFCASSPRQVSDEQYFGPGTRLTVT.

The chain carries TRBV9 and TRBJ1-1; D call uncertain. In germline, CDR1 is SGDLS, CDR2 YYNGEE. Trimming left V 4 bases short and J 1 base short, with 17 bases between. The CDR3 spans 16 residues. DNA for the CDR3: TGTGCCAGCAGCTCACACCGGGAGGGAAAGAACACTGAAGCTTTCTTT. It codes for CASSSHREGKNTEAFF.

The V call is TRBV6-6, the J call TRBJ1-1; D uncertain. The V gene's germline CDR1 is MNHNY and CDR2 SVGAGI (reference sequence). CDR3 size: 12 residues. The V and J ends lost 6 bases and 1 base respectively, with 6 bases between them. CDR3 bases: TGTGCCAGCAGAGGAGGGAACACTGAAGCTTTCTTT. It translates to CASRGGNTEAFF.

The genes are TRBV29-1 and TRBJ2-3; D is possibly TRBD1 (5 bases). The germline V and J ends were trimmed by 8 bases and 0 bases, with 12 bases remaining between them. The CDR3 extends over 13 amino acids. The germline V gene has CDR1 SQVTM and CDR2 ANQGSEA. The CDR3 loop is CSSLDTSTDTQYF. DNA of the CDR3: TGCAGCTCCCTGGACACTAGCACAGATACGCAGTATTTT.

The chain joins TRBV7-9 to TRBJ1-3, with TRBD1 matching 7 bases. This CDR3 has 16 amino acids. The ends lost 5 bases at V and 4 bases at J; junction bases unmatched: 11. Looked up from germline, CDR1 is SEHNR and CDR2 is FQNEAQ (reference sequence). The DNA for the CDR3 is TGTGCCAGCAGCAAAACCGGGACAGCAATCGGAAACACCATATATTTT. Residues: CASSKTGTAIGNTIYF.

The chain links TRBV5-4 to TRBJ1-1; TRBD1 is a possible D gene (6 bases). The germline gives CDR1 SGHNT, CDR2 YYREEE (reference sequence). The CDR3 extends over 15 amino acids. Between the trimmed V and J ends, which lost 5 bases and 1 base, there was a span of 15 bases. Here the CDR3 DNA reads TGTGCCAGCAGACGACAGGTGGGGGAGAACACTGAAGCTTTCTTT. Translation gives CASRRQVGENTEAFF.

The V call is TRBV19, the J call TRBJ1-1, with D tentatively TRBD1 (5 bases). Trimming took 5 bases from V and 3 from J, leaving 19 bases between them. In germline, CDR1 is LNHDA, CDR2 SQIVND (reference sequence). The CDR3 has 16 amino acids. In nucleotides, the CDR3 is TGTGCCAGTAGTCCGCCTTTAGGGGACTTGTACACTGAAGCTTTCTTT. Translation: CASSPPLGDLYTEAFF.

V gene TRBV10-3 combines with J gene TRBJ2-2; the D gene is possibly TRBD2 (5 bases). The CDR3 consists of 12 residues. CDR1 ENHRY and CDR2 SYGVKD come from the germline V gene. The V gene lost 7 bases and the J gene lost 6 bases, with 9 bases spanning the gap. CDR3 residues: CAIIRDSGELFF. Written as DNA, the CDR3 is TGTGCCATCATACGGGATTCCGGGGAGCTGTTTTTT.

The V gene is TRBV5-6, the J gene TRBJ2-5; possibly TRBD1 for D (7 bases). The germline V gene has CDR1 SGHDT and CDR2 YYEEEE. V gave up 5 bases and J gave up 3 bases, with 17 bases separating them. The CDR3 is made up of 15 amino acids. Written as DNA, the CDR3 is TGTGCCAGCAGGTGGACAGGTAGGGGGGAAGAGACCCAGTACTTC. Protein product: CASRWTGRGEETQYF.

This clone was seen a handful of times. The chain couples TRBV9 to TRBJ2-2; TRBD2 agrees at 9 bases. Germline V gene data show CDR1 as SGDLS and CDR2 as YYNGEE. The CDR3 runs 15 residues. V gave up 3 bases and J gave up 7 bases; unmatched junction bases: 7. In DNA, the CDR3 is TGTGCCAGCAGCGCGGGGACTAGCAATGACGGGGAGCTGTTTTTT. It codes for CASSAGTSNDGELFF.

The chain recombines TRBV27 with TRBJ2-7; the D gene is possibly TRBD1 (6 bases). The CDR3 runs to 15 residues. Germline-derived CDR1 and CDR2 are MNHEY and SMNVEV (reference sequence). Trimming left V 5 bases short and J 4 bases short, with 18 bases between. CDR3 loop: CASSDATPRGYEQYF. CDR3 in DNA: TGTGCCAGCAGTGACGCCACCCCCAGGGGTTACGAGCAGTACTTC.

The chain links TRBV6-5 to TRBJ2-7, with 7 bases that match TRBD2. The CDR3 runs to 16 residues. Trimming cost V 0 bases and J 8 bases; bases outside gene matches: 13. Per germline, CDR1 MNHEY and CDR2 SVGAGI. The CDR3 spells CASSYSNGRTRVQQYF. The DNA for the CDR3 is TGTGCCAGCAGTTACTCGAACGGGAGGACTCGGGTTCAGCAGTACTTC.

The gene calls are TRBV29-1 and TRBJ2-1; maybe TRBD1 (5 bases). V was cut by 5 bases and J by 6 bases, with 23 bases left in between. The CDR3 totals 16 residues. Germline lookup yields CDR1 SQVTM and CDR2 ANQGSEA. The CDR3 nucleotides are TGCAGCGTTCGGCCGGCGACAGTGGTTCCGCGCAATGAGCAGTTCTTC. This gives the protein CSVRPATVVPRNEQFF.

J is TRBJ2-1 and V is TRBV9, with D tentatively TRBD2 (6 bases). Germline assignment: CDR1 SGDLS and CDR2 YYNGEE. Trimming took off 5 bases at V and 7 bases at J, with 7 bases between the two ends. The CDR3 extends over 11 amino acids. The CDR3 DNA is TGTGCCAGCAGGGGGGGTAATGAGCAGTTCTTC. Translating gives CASRGGNEQFF.

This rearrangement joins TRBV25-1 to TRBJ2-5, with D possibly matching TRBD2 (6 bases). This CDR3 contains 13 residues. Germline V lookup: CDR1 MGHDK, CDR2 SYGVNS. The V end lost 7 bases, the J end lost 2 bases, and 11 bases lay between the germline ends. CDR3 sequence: CASTRGRQETQYF. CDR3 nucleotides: TGTGCCAGCACTCGGGGGAGGCAAGAGACCCAGTACTTC. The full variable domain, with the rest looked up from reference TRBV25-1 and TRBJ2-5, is EADIYQTPRYLVIGTGKKITLECSQTMGHDKMYWYQQDPGMELHLIHYSYGVNSTEKGDLSSESTVSRIRTEHFPLTLESARPSHTSQYLCASTRGRQETQYFGPGTRLLVL.

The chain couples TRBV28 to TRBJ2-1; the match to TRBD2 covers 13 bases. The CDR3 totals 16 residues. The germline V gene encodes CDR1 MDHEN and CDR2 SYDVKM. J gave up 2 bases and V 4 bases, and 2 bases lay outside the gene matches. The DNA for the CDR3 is TGTGCCAGCAGTTCACTAGCGGGAGGGCCCTACAATGAGCAGTTCTTC. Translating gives CASSSLAGGPYNEQFF.

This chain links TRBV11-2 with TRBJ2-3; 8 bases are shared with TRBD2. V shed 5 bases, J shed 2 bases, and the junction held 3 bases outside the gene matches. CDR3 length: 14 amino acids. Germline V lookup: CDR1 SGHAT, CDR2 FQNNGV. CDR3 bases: TGTGCCAGCAGCCGGGGGGGGGACACAGATACGCAGTATTTT. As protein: CASSRGGDTDTQYF.

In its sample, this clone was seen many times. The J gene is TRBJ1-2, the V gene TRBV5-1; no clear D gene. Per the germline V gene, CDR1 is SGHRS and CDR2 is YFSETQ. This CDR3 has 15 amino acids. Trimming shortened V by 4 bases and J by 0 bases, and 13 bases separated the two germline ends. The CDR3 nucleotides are TGCGCCAGCAGCCCTCAAGGGAGACCTAACTATGGCTACACCTTC. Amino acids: CASSPQGRPNYGYTF.

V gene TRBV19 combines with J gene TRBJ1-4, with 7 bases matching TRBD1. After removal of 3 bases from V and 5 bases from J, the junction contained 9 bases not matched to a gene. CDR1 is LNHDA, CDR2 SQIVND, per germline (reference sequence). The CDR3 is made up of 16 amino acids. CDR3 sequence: CASSMGVGTANEKLFF. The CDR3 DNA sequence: TGTGCCAGTAGTATGGGGGTTGGGACAGCCAATGAAAAACTGTTTTTT.

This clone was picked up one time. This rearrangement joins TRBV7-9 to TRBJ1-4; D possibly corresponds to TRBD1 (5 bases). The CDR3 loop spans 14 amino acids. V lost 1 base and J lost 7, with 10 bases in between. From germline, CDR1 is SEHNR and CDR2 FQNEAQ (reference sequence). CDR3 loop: CASSLGTSTEKLFF. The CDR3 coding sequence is TGTGCCAGCAGCTTAGGGACATCAACTGAAAAACTGTTTTTT.

The CDR3 spells CASSLSLGSGSYEQYF. The CDR3 DNA sequence: TGTGCCAGCAGCCTAAGCTTGGGGTCGGGGTCCTACGAGCAGTACTTC. The chain has TRBV4-2 and TRBJ2-7; tentatively, D is TRBD2 (5 bases). The V end was cut by 4 bases, the J end by 1 base, with 17 bases between. CDR1 and CDR2 from the germline V gene are LGHNA and YNFKEQ. The length of the CDR3 is 16 residues.

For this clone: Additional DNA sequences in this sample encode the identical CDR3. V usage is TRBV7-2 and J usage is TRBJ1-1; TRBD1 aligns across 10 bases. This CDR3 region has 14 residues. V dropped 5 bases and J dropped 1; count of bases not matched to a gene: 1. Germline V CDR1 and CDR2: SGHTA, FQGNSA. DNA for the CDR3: TGTGCCAGCAGCCGGGACAGGGGGAACACTGAAGCTTTCTTT. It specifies CASSRDRGNTEAFF.

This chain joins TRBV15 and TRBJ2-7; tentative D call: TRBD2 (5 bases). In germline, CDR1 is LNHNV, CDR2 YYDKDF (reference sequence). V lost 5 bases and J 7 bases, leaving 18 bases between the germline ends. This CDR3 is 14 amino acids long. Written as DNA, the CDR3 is TGTGCCACCAGCGGGTCCCGCGAGGGTCGAGAGCAGTACTTC. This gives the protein CATSGSREGREQYF.